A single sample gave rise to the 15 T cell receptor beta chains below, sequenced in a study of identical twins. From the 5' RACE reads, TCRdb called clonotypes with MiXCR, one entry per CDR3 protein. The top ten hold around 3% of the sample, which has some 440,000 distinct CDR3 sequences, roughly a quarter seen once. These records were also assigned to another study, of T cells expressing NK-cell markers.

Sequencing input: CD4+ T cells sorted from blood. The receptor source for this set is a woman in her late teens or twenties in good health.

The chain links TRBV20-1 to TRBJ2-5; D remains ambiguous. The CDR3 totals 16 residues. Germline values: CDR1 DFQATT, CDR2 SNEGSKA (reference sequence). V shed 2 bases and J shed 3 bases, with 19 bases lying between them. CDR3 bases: TGCAGTGCTAGATTCCTAAGAGGAGCAGACAAAGAGACCCAGTACTTC. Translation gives CSARFLRGADKETQYF.

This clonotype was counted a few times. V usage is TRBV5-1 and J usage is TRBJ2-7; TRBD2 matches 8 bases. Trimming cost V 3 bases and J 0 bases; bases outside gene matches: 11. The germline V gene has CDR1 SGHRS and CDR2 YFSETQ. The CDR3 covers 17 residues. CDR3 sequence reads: CASSSGPERGTSYEQYF. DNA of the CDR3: TGCGCCAGCAGCTCGGGTCCTGAGCGGGGGACCTCCTACGAGCAGTACTTC.

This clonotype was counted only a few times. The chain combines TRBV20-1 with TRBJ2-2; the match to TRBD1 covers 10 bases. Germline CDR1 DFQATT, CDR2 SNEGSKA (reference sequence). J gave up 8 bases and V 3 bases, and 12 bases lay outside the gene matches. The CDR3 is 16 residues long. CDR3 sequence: CSASQLGTGVGGELFF. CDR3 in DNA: TGCAGTGCTAGTCAACTAGGGACAGGGGTTGGAGGGGAGCTGTTTTTT.

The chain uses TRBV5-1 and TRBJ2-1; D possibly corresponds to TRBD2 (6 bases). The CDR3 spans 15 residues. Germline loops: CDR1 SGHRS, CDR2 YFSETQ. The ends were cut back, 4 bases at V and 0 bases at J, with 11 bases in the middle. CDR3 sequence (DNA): TGCGCCAGCAGCACAGCGGGTTCCTCCTACAATGAGCAGTTCTTC. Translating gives CASSTAGSSYNEQFF.

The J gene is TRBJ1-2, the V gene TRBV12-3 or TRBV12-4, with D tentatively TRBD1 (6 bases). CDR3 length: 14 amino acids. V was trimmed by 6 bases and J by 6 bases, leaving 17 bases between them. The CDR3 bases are TGTGCCAGCAGCCGGACAGTTCGGATCGATGGCTACACCTTC. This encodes CASSRTVRIDGYTF.

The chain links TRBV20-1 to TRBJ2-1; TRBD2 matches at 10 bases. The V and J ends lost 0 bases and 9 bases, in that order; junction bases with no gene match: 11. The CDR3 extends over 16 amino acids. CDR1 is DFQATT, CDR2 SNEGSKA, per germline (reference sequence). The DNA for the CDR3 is TGCAGTGCTAGAGATTCTCGAAAAGCGGGAGGGTCTGAGCAGTTCTTC. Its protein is CSARDSRKAGGSEQFF.

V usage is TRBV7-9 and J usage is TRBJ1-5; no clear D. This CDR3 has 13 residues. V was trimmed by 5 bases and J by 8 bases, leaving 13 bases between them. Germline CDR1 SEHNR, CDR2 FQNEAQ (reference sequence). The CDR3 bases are TGTGCCAGCAGCCCAGAGCCGGGCAAGCCCCAGCATTTT. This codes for CASSPEPGKPQHF.

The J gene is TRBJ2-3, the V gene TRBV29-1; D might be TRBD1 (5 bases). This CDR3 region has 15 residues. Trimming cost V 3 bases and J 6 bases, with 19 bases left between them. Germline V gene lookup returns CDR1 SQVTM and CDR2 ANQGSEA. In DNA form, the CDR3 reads TGCAGCGTTGATGGGTTGGCAGGGTATAGGGATACGCAGTATTTT. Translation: CSVDGLAGYRDTQYF.

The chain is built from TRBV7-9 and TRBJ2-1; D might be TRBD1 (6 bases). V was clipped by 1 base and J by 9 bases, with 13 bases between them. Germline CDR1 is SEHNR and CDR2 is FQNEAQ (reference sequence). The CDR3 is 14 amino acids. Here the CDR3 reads CASSLVRTDGEQFF. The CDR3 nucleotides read TGTGCCAGCAGCTTAGTGAGGACAGATGGTGAGCAGTTCTTC.

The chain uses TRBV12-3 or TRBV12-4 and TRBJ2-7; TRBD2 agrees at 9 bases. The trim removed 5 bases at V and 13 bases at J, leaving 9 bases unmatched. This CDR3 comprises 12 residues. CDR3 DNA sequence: TGTGCCAGCAGTCTTGATAGCGGGAGACTATACTTC. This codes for CASSLDSGRLYF.

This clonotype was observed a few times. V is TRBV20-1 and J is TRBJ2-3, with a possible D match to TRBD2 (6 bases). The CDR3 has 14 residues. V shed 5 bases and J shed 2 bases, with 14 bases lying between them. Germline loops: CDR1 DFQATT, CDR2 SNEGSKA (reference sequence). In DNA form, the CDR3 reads TGCAGTGCTCTTTACGGGGGATCCACAGATACGCAGTATTTT. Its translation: CSALYGGSTDTQYF.

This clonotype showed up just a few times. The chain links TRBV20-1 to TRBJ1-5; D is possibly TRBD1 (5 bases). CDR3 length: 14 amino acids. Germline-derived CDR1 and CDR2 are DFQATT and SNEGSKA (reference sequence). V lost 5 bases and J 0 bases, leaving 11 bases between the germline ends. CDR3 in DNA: TGCAGTGCTCTGAGGGGCGATAGCAATCAGCCCCAGCATTTT. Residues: CSALRGDSNQPQHF.

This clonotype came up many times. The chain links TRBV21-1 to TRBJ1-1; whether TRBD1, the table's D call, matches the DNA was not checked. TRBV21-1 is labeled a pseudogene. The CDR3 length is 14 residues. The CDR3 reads CASSVQGMNTEAFF. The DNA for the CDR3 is TGTGCCAGCAGCGTACAGGGTATGAACACTGAAGCTTTCTTT.

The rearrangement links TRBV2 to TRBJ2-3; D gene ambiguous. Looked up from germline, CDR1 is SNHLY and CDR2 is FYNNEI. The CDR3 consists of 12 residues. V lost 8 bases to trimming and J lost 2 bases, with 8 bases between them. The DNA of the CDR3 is TGTGCCAGCGGACCTCACACAGATACGCAGTATTTT. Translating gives CASGPHTDTQYF.

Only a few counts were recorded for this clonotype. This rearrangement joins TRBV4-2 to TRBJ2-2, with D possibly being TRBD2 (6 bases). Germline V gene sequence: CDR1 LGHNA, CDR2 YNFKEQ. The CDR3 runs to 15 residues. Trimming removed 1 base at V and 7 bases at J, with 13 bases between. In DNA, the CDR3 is TGTGCCAGCAGCCAAGGGGCTAGCGAGGGCGGGGAGCTGTTTTTT. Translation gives CASSQGASEGGELFF.